Listed below are T cell receptor beta chains from one sample, sequenced in a study of PD-1 blockade in classical Hodgkin lymphoma. Clones were sequenced by immunoSEQ multiplex PCR, and TCRdb holds only the in-frame ones, with some missing. This table holds approximately 20,000 clones, 89% found once. The sample consisted of CD4+ T cells from blood. The receptors here all came from a human donor with classical Hodgkin lymphoma. Each CDR3 is given with its conserved first and last residue. D genes are given only for firm matches. Size values are once, few and many counts, or a class for expanded clones, and some rows have none.

J gene	clone size	D gene	V gene	CDR3 protein	CDR3 DNA
TRBJ1-1	-	-	TRBV5-6	CASSLEAEAFF	TGTGCCAGCAGCTTGGAGGCTGAAGCTTTCTTT
TRBJ1-2	-	-	TRBV7-2	CASSERQVYGYTF	TGTGCCAGCAGCGAGCGACAGGTTTATGGCTACACCTTC
TRBJ1-5	-	-	TRBV7-2	CASSSTVTNNQPQHF	TGTGCCAGCAGCTCGACAGTGACGAACAATCAGCCCCAGCATTTT
TRBJ2-1	-	TRBD2	TRBV5-1	CASTEGLASDEQFF	TGCGCCAGCACCGAGGGACTAGCATCGGATGAGCAGTTCTTC
TRBJ2-6	-	-	TRBV30	CAWRPHGVASGANVLTF	TGTGCCTGGAGGCCTCACGGGGTTGCGTCTGGGGCCAACGTCCTGACTTTC
TRBJ2-1	-	-	TRBV11-3	CASSFPPYNEQFF	TGTGCCAGCAGCTTCCCACCCTACAATGAGCAGTTCTTC
TRBJ2-4	few	TRBD2	TRBV14	CASSQVGTGGPKNIQYF	TGTGCCAGCAGCCAAGTCGGTACGGGAGGGCCCAAAAACATTCAGTACTTC
TRBJ1-4	-	-	TRBV12-5	CASGEGKLFF	TGTGCTAGTGGGGAGGGAAAACTGTTTTTT
TRBJ2-5	-	TRBD1	TRBV4-3	CASSQGDRDQETQYF	TGCGCCAGCAGCCAGGGGGACAGGGACCAAGAGACCCAGTACTTC
TRBJ2-7	-	-	TRBV5-1	CASSTNAGRGYEQYF	TGCGCCAGCTCCACCAACGCGGGACGAGGCTACGAGCAGTACTTC
TRBJ2-1	-	-	TRBV4-3	CASSQDGLGYEQFF	TGCGCCAGCAGCCAAGATGGACTCGGGTATGAGCAGTTCTTC
TRBJ2-1	-	TRBD1	TRBV11-2	CASSPPGTGGLGEQFF	TGTGCCAGCAGCCCGCCCGGGACAGGGGGCTTAGGAGAGCAGTTCTTC
TRBJ1-1	-	-	TRBV4-3	CASAWAADTEAFF	TGCGCCAGCGCCTGGGCAGCGGACACTGAAGCTTTCTTT
TRBJ2-7	-	TRBD1	TRBV5-6	CASSLSGQGNHEQYF	TGTGCCAGCAGCTTGTCGGGACAGGGAAATCACGAGCAGTACTTC
TRBJ1-1	once	TRBD1	TRBV10-1	CASSDSAGGEAFF	TGCGCCAGCAGTGATAGCGCAGGGGGTGAAGCTTTCTTT